These T cell receptor beta chains were read from a single sample in a study of high-grade serous ovarian cancer treatment subgroups. The table came from immunoSEQ multiplex PCR; TCRdb's copy has only in-frame clones and leaves some out. The sample has over a thousand clones; under 70% are singletons. The specimen was tumor tissue. Receptor source: a human donor with high-grade serous ovarian cancer. The CDR3 runs from the conserved cysteine through the conserved F or W. D genes are given only for firm matches. Size tells how often a clone was seen (once, few, many) or the class of an expanded clone, and some rows leave it out.

V gene,J gene,D gene,clone size,CDR3 DNA,CDR3 protein
TRBV13,TRBJ1-5,.,.,TGTGCCAGCAGCGCCCCGGGTCAGCCCCAGCATTTT,CASSAPGQPQHF
TRBV7-8,TRBJ1-2,.,.,TGTGCCAGCAGCTTAACGATGGGGTATGGCTACACCTTC,CASSLTMGYGYTF
TRBV4-2,TRBJ2-2,TRBD2,.,TGTGCCAGCAGCCATGTAGCGGGGGGGCTCGGCACCGGGGAGCTGTTTTTT,CASSHVAGGLGTGELFF
TRBV7-9,TRBJ2-5,.,.,TGTGCCAGCAGCATTACGGTCGGAGAGACCCAGTACTTC,CASSITVGETQYF
TRBV19,TRBJ1-2,.,.,TGTGCCAGCCACCCCCTGATGAACTATGGCTACACCTTC,CASHPLMNYGYTF
TRBV1,TRBJ2-1,.,.,TGCACCAGCAGCCAAGATGAGCAGTTCTTC,CTSSQDEQFF
TRBV7-2,TRBJ1-2,.,.,TGTGCCAGCAGCTTAGGGGAGGGGCCGGGGTATGGCTACACCTTC,CASSLGEGPGYGYTF
TRBV20-1,TRBJ1-1,.,few,TGCAGTGCTACGATAGGGGCTGAAGCTTTCTTT,CSATIGAEAFF
TRBV15,TRBJ2-2,.,few,TGTGCCACCAGCCCACAGAACACCGGGGAGCTGTTTTTT,CATSPQNTGELFF
TRBV6-5,TRBJ1-2,TRBD1,.,TGTGCCAGCAGTTACCGGACAGGTCCCAACTATGGCTACACCTTC,CASSYRTGPNYGYTF
TRBV10-3,TRBJ2-2,.,once,TGTGCCATCAGTGGGGGGATGAACACCGGGGAGCTGTTTTTT,CAISGGMNTGELFF
TRBV4-3,TRBJ1-5,.,once,TGCGCCAGCAGCCAAGATCCAGGTTGGAATCAGCCCCAGCATTTT,CASSQDPGWNQPQHF
TRBV4-3,TRBJ2-7,.,.,TGCGCCAGCAGCCAAGATCCCCTAGCGACCTACGAGCAGTACTTC,CASSQDPLATYEQYF
TRBV25-1,TRBJ2-7,.,.,TGTGCCAGCAGTGAATTTTTAGGGGGGTCCTACGAGCAGTACTTC,CASSEFLGGSYEQYF